Listed below are T cell receptor beta chains from one sample, sequenced in a study of shared clonotypes between healthy human individuals. Clones were sequenced by immunoSEQ multiplex PCR, and TCRdb holds only the in-frame ones, with some missing. Found here are 1 million to 1.2 million clones, around 77% of them singletons; the top ten hold 0.7% to 0.95%. Material: memory CD4+ T cells from PBMCs. These receptors were collected from a man between 18 and 35 years old in good health. Some clones in this sample may be carry-over from other donors' samples. Both conserved end residues are part of each CDR3. The D gene is left open where the match is weak. A row's size may be missing; if present it is once, few, many or a size class.

j_gene	d_gene	abundance	v_gene	CDR3aa	CDR3nt
TRBJ2-1	TRBD2	NA	TRBV5-4	CASSGGLAGVYNEQFF	TGTGCCAGCAGCGGCGGACTAGCGGGAGTCTACAATGAGCAGTTCTTC
TRBJ2-3	TRBD2	NA	TRBV5-1	CASSLLAGARDTQYF	TGCGCCAGCAGCCTCCTAGCGGGAGCAAGAGATACGCAGTATTTT
TRBJ1-3	NA	NA	TRBV2	CASRDQTGFFGNTIYF	TGTGCCAGCAGAGATCAAACAGGGTTCTTTGGAAACACCATATATTTT
TRBJ1-2	NA	NA	TRBV6-5	CASSYSILGYYGYTF	TGTGCCAGCAGTTACTCGATACTGGGCTACTATGGCTACACCTTC
TRBJ1-4	NA	NA	TRBV7-2	CASSLGPGGTNEKLFF	TGTGCCAGCAGCTTAGGGCCCGGGGGGACTAATGAAAAACTGTTTTTT
TRBJ2-7	NA	NA	TRBV11-2	CASNAYHYEQYF	TGTGCCAGCAATGCTTACCACTACGAGCAGTACTTC
TRBJ1-4	NA	NA	TRBV5-4	CASSPGPTNEKLFF	TGTGCCAGCAGCCCGGGCCCAACTAATGAAAAACTGTTTTTT
TRBJ2-7	NA	NA	TRBV7-3	CASSLNSGSSYEQYF	TGTGCCAGCAGCTTAAATAGTGGCAGCTCCTACGAGCAGTACTTC
TRBJ1-4	NA	NA	TRBV30	CAWSRLNVEKLFF	TGTGCCTGGAGTAGGTTAAACGTTGAAAAACTGTTTTTT
TRBJ2-2	NA	NA	TRBV19	CASSIGFGRNTGELFF	TGTGCCAGTAGTATAGGTTTCGGGAGGAACACCGGGGAGCTGTTTTTT
TRBJ1-5	NA	few	TRBV29-1	CSARWGVGQPQHF	TGCAGCGCCAGGTGGGGGGTCGGTCAGCCCCAGCATTTT
TRBJ2-5	TRBD2	NA	TRBV6-5	CASRPSGKGETQYF	TGTGCCAGCCGCCCTAGCGGGAAGGGGGAGACCCAGTACTTC
TRBJ2-4	TRBD2	NA	TRBV4-2	CASSQAASGLNIQYF	TGTGCCAGCAGCCAAGCGGCTAGCGGGTTAAACATTCAGTACTTC
TRBJ1-1	NA	NA	TRBV5-1	CASREFGMNTEAFF	TGCGCCAGCAGAGAATTTGGGATGAACACTGAAGCTTTCTTT
TRBJ1-1	NA	NA	TRBV6-6	CASSRLSTEAFF	TGTGCCAGCAGCCGCCTAAGCACTGAAGCTTTCTTT
TRBJ1-4	NA	few	TRBV19	CASHSWGRREKLFF	TGTGCCAGTCACTCATGGGGCCGCCGAGAAAAACTGTTTTTT
TRBJ1-1	TRBD1	NA	TRBV28	CASSSDRGRMNTEAFF	TGTGCCAGCAGTTCCGACAGGGGGAGAATGAACACTGAAGCTTTCTTT
TRBJ2-5	NA	few	TRBV28	CASSLTGGKETQYF	TGTGCCAGCAGTTTAACCGGGGGTAAAGAGACCCAGTACTTC
TRBJ2-7	NA	NA	TRBV5-6	CASSLGKGYEQYF	TGTGCCAGCAGCTTGGGGAAAGGCTACGAGCAGTACTTC
TRBJ1-5	NA	NA	TRBV27	CASSPQPQHF	TGTGCCAGCAGCCCCCAGCCCCAGCATTTT
TRBJ2-5	TRBD1	few	TRBV19	CASSTNRDRAETQYF	TGTGCCAGTAGTACAAACCGGGACAGGGCGGAGACCCAGTACTTC
TRBJ1-1	TRBD1	NA	TRBV5-1	CASSRTGQGMNTEAFF	TGCGCCAGCAGTCGTACTGGACAGGGGATGAACACTGAAGCTTTCTTT